These 7 T cell receptor beta chains came from one sample sequenced in a study of PD-1 blockade in classical Hodgkin lymphoma. The method was immunoSEQ multiplex PCR; TCRdb's version includes in-frame clones alone and lacks a portion of them. The table has 90,000 or so clones, around 90% seen once. Brentuximab vedotin exposure varied among the patients, all of whom had relapsed after autologous stem cell transplantation. Sequencing used peripheral blood mononuclear cells (PBMCs), obtained before the second cycle of nivolumab. The source is a human donor with classical Hodgkin lymphoma.

The rearrangement links TRBV6-4 to TRBJ2-2; no reliable D call. This CDR3 has 13 residues. The germline gives CDR1 MRHNA, CDR2 SNTAGT. The germline V and J ends were trimmed by 4 bases and 6 bases, with 9 bases remaining between them. CDR3 DNA: TGTGCCAGCAGTGTAGAGTGGGCCGGGGAGCTGTTTTTT. Translated, it gives CASSVEWAGELFF.

The chain couples TRBV29-1 to TRBJ2-3; 7 bases agree with TRBD2. Looked up from germline, CDR1 is SQVTM and CDR2 is ANQGSEA. Trimming at V came to 6 bases and at J to 1 base, leaving 7 bases not matched to a gene. This CDR3 is built from 14 residues. This CDR3 reads CSVPRAGGTDTQYF. Here the CDR3 DNA reads TGCAGCGTCCCTAGGGCGGGAGGCACAGATACGCAGTATTTT.

This chain links TRBV18 with TRBJ2-5; perhaps TRBD2 as D (6 bases). The J call may be in error: the DNA end matches TRBJ2-7 better. CDR1 and CDR2 from the germline V gene are KGHSH and LQKENI. CDR3 length: 15 residues. CDR3 loop: CASSPSSGVVYEQYF. The DNA for the CDR3 is TGTGCCAGCTCACCTTCGTCGGGAGTAGTGTACGAGCAGTACTTC.

In this sample, this clone turned up once. The genes are TRBV10-1 and TRBJ2-1; 9 bases map to TRBD2. Germline V gene sequence: CDR1 WNHNN, CDR2 SYGVQD (reference sequence). The CDR3 totals 15 residues. After removal of 6 bases from V and 9 bases from J, the junction contained 12 bases not matched to a gene. In DNA, the CDR3 is TGCGCCAGCAGCAACCTCCCAGCGGGAGGTGGTGAGCAGTTCTTC. Protein sequence: CASSNLPAGGGEQFF.

The V call is TRBV28, the J call TRBJ1-5, with TRBD1 identical over 8 bases. The V gene's germline CDR1 is MDHEN and CDR2 SYDVKM. The CDR3 is 16 residues long. Trimming at V came to 3 bases and at J to 2 bases, leaving 6 bases not matched to a gene. The CDR3 sequence: CASSLTGEFGNQPQHF. The CDR3 nucleotides read TGTGCCAGCAGTTTGACAGGGGAGTTCGGCAATCAGCCCCAGCATTTT.

The chain couples TRBV5-6 to TRBJ2-7; no clear D gene. The V and J ends lost 1 base and 1 base respectively, with 6 bases between them. From germline, CDR1 is SGHDT and CDR2 YYEEEE. This CDR3 spans 13 amino acids. The CDR3 bases are TGTGCCAGCAGCTTGCTGCCTTCCTACGAGCAGTACTTC. Its protein is CASSLLPSYEQYF.

In DNA, the CDR3 is TGTGCCAGCAGCACCCGGACTGTCCAGCTATACAATGAGCAGTTCTTC. Amino acid sequence: CASSTRTVQLYNEQFF. The genes are TRBV7-9 and TRBJ2-1, with D possibly TRBD2 on 5 matching bases. CDR1 and CDR2 (germline): SEHNR, FQNEAQ (reference sequence). V lost 5 bases to trimming and J lost 4 bases, with 18 bases between them. CDR3 length: 16 residues.